Detailed here is one T cell receptor beta chain. These data belong to a study of cytomegalovirus exposure and HLA in healthy donors. CDR1 and CDR2 (germline): SGHTA, FQGTGA. V was trimmed by 6 bases and J by 7 bases, leaving 16 bases between them. CDR3 size: 15 residues. Both 60 Vbeta primers and 13 Jbeta primers went into the PCR. Sequencing used immunoSEQ multiplex PCR; TCRdb keeps in-frame clones, though not all of them. The sample holds 200,000 or so clones, about four fifths seen once. This sequence originates from a boy under 10 years old in good health and CMV-seronegative. This chain uses TRBV7-3 with TRBJ1-6; no clear D. Sequencing input: PBMCs. CDR3 residues: CASSSLREGNSPLHF. CDR3 nucleotides: TGTGCCAGCAGTTCACTCCGGGAGGGAAATTCACCCCTCCACTTT. The full variable domain, completed using reference TRBV7-3 and TRBJ1-6, is GAGVSQTPSNKVTEKGKYVELRCDPISGHTALYWYRQSLGQGPEFLIYFQGTGAADDSGLPNDRFFAVRPEGSVSTLKIQRTERGDSAVYLCASSSLREGNSPLHFGNGTRLTVT.